This section outlines one TCR beta chain sequence together with its context. Its specificity is not known. Other DNA sequences in the sample encode the same CDR3. The source of the sample is a study of cytomegalovirus exposure and HLA in healthy donors. The overall study: Earlier sequencing of 200 million or so T cells yielded 100 million to 140 million unique TCR beta sequences.

V was shortened by 0 bases and J by 2 bases, with 10 bases between the two germline ends. Germline values: CDR1 LNHDA, CDR2 SQIVND (reference sequence). This CDR3 region has 15 residues. PCR was performed using 60 Vbeta and 13 Jbeta primers. TCRdb's table, derived via immunoSEQ multiplex PCR, lists solely in-frame clones and lacks some. The repertoire includes some 170,000 clones, roughly 82% of them detected once, and almost 3% sits in the top ten. Study observations and caveats: CMV serostatus was the only recorded immune exposure for donors.

The genes are TRBV19 and TRBJ1-1; tentative D call: TRBD1 (6 bases). Sequencing was performed on PBMCs. The sequence came from a woman aged 50 to 60 in good health and CMV-seropositive. The CDR3 DNA reads TGTGCCAGTAGTATAGAGAACAGGGCTAACACTGAAGCTTTCTTT. It translates to CASSIENRANTEAFF.